This T cell receptor (beta chain) was retrieved from a study of cytomegalovirus exposure and HLA in healthy donors. The primer mix had 60 Vbeta and 13 Jbeta primers. This table comes from immunoSEQ multiplex PCR, and its TCRdb copy is limited to in-frame clones, with some not included. This table holds hundreds of thousands of clones, approximately 81% found once. This CDR3 is 12 amino acids long. Per germline, CDR1 SNHLY and CDR2 FYNNEI. Losses at the gene ends were 9 bases for V and 14 bases for J; bases not matched to a gene: 11. The chain combines TRBV2 with TRBJ2-3; 10 positions match TRBD1. This receptor was identified in a young man in good health and CMV-seronegative. Sequences were obtained from PBMCs. The CDR3 DNA follows: TGTGCCAGAACGGGACAGGGGTACGGGCCGTATTTT. This sequence encodes CARTGQGYGPYF.